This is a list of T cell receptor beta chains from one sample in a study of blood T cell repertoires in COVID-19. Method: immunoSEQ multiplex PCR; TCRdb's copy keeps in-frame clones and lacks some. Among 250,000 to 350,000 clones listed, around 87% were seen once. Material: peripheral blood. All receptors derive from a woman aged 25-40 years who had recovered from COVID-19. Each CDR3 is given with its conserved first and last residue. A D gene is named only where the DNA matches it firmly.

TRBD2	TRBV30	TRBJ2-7	CAWEPAGLAGYEQYF
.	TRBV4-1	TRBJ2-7	CASSQENQGSQYF
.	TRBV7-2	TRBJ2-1	CASRSTRGKGNEQFF
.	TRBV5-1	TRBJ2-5	CASSLAEGGTQYF
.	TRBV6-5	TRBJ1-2	CASSYGLSGGYTF
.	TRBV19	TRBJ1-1	CASSQRSEAFF
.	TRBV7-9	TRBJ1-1	CASILGNTEAFF
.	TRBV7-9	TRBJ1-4	CATSRGSDEKLFF
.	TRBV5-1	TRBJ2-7	CASSYATGVSLGEQYF
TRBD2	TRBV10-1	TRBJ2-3	CASSEAGTSVDTQYF
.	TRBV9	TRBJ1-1	CASSVEGRYTEAFF
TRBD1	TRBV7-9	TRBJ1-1	CASSFIGTGHMNTEAFF
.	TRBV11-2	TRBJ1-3	CASSMTGQHHSGNTIYF
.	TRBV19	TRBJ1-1	CASSMGFRGGSTEAFF
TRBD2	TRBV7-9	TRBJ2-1	CASSFASGGYNEQFF
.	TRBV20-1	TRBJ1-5	CSASSELAQPQHF
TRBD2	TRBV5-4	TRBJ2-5	CASTPVAGGGETQYF
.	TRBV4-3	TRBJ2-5	CASSQVVGSGQETQYF
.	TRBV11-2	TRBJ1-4	CASSLEGHRSEKLFF
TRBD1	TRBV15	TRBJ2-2	CATSMTGQEWSTGELFF
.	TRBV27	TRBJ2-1	CASSFDNEQFF
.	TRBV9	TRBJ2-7	CASSVRSAVYEQYF
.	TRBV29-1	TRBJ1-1	CSVEDLQSAEAFF
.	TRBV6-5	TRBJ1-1	CATTSGARAEAFF
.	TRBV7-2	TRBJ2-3	CASSFGGRSDTQYF
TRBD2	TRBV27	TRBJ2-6	CASSPLAGGPSGANVLTF
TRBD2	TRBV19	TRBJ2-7	CASSIAPGTSGIRGRSYEQYF
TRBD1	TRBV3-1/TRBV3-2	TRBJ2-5	CASSQGQKTIKQETQYF
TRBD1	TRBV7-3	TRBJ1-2	CASSFGTGRLPIGYTF
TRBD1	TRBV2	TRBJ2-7	CASRKTGGSTEQYF
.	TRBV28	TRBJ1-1	CASSLYPGGGDTEAFF
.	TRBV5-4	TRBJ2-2	CASSSPGLVTGELFF
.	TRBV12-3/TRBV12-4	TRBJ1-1	CASSSTTGTEAFF
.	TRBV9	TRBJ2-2	CASSVAPPGDGGDTGELFF
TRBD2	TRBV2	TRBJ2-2	CASSPTSQANTGELFF
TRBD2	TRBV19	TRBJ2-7	CASSPQGLAGGEQYF
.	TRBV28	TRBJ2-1	CASDGASDTYNEQFF
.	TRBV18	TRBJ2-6	CASSETGFSGANVLTF
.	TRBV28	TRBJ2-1	CAGGGRMGEQFF
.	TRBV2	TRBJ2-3	CASSVDSNTDTQYF
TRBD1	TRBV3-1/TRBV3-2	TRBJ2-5	CASSQEWRQGRETQYF
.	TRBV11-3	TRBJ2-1	CASSLNPESNEQFF
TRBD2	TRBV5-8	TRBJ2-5	CASSPPQRGGLGGPKTQYF
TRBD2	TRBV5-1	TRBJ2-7	CASSLGASGNYEQYF
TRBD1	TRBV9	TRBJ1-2	CASSPQTGVSSGYTF
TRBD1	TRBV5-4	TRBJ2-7	CASSRTGGVHEQYF
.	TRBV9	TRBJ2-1	CASSVGPKPNNEQFF
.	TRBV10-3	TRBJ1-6	CAISDRDKITPLHF
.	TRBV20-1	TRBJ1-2	CSASWASNGGYTF
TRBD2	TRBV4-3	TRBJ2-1	CASSQTYGLAGNEQFF
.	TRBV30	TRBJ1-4	CAWSGSRREKLFF
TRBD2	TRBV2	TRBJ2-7	CARQGLAGVRTDDDEQYF